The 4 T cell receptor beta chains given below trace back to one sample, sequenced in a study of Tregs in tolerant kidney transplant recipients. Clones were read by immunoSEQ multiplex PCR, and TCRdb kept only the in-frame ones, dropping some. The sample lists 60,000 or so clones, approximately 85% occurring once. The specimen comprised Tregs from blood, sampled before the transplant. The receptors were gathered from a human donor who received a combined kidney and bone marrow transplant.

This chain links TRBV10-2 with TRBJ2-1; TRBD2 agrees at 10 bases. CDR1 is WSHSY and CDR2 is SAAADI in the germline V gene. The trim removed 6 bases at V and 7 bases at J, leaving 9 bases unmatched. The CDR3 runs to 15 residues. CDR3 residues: CASRESGGAGNEQFF. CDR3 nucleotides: TGCGCCAGCAGGGAAAGCGGGGGGGCCGGGAATGAGCAGTTCTTC.

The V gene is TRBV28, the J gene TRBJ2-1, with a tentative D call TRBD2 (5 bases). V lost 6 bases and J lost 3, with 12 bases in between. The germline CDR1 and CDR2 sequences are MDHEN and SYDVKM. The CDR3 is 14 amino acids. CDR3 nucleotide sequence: TGTGCCAGCAGCTCCAGCGGATTCTACAATGAGCAGTTCTTC. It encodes CASSSSGFYNEQFF.

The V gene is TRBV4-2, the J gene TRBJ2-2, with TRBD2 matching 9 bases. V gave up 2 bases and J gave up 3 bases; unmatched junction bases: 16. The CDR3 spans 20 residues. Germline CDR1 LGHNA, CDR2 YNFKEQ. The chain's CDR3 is CASSQFAGTSSTRDTGELFF. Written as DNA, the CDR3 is TGTGCCAGCAGCCAATTTGCCGGGACTAGCTCCACACGGGACACCGGGGAGCTGTTTTTT.

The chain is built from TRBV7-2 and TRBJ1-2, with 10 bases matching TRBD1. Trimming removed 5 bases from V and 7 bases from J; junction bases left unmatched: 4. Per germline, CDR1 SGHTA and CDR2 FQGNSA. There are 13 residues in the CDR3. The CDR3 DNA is TGTGCCAGCAGCCCCGACAGGGGGCTTGGCTACACCTTC. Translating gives CASSPDRGLGYTF.